Reported below is one T cell receptor (beta chain). These data originate in a study of blood T cells in healthy people across ages. The overall study: About one barcoded beta molecule per two T cells was captured by template switching.

There are 15 residues in the CDR3. J gave up 4 bases and V 1 base, and 3 bases lay outside the gene matches. The germline V gene encodes CDR1 SGHTA and CDR2 FQGNSA. The authors drew approximately 9 milliliters of peripheral blood from each donor. A sample-barcoded 5' primer and a J-beta primer mix were used in a second PCR of roughly 7 to 11 cycles. TCRdb ran MiXCR on the 5' RACE reads and lists one entry per CDR3 protein. The data show over a million distinct CDR3 sequences, about 25% seen once. The same specimen was also included in a second study, on T cells of mothers and their children. That paper adds: Using the M1S primer, the second PCR added sample barcodes along with 2-4 random nucleotides.

Sequencing was performed on blood. This sequence originates from a girl aged 2-15 years in good health. The chain employs TRBV7-2 and TRBJ2-7; the match to TRBD1 covers 11 bases. The CDR3 nucleotides are TGTGCCAGCAGCTTAGGGACAGGGGGCCGGTACGAGCAGTACTTC. Protein sequence: CASSLGTGGRYEQYF. Based on the CDR3 plus reference TRBV7-2 and TRBJ2-7, the full variable domain is GAGVSQSPSNKVTEKGKDVELRCDPISGHTALYWYRQSLGQGLEFLIYFQGNSAPDKSGLPSDRFSAERTGGSVSTLTIQRTQQEDSAVYLCASSLGTGGRYEQYFGPGTRLTVT.